This passage covers 21 T cell receptor beta chains from one sample sequenced in a study of a mutant IDH1 vaccine in newly diagnosed glioma. Indicated time point: week 11, during vaccination. What each vaccine dose contained was 300 ug of mutant IDH1 20-mer peptide, accompanied by topical imiquimod. The protocol was immunoSEQ multiplex PCR, while the TCRdb copy is restricted to in-frame clones and leaves out a portion. The table includes some 26,000 clones, roughly two thirds detected once. For these receptors, no antigen is known. The sequencing here drew on peripheral blood mononuclear cells (PBMCs), taken from a glioma patient whose treatment included an IDH1 peptide vaccine. The receptors shown here come from a man between 18 and 29 years old with glioma. Some clones in this sample may be carry-over from other donors' samples.

This clone has a single count. V is TRBV5-1 and J is TRBJ2-3; no clear D. CDR3 length: 11 amino acids. V lost 0 bases and J lost 6, with 2 bases in between. From germline, CDR1 is SGHRS and CDR2 YFSETQ. The CDR3 loop is CASSLDDTQYF. CDR3 sequence (DNA): TGCGCCAGCAGCTTGGACGATACGCAGTATTTT.

The chain joins TRBV4-3 to TRBJ1-2; D is uncertain. The CDR3 sequence is 14 residues long. The germline V gene has CDR1 LGHNA and CDR2 YSLEER. Trimming removed 0 bases at V and 5 bases at J, with 10 bases between. CDR3 coding DNA: TGCGCCAGCAGCCAAGATGCAGGCCAATATGGCTACACCTTC. Translated: CASSQDAGQYGYTF.

The V call is TRBV7-2, the J call TRBJ1-5, with D unclear. There are 15 residues in the CDR3. Germline CDR1 is SGHTA and CDR2 is FQGNSA. V gave up 5 bases and J gave up 1 base, with 12 bases separating them. Here the CDR3 DNA reads TGTGCCAGCAGCCTACGGGAATCGAGCAATCAGCCCCAGCATTTT. As protein: CASSLRESSNQPQHF.

The chain has TRBV7-9 and TRBJ2-7; the D call may be TRBD1 or TRBD2 (5 bases each). The V gene lost 5 bases and the J gene lost 7 bases, with 15 bases spanning the gap. The germline gives CDR1 SEHNR, CDR2 FQNEAQ (reference sequence). This CDR3 region has 13 residues. This CDR3 reads CASSLMGVREQYF. CDR3 in DNA: TGTGCCAGCAGCCTCATGGGGGTGAGGGAGCAGTACTTC.

The V gene is TRBV7-9, the J gene TRBJ1-1; no firm D call. Germline V CDR1 and CDR2: SEHNR, FQNEAQ (reference sequence). Between the trimmed V and J ends, which lost 4 bases and 5 bases, there was a span of 8 bases. The CDR3 is made up of 12 amino acids. The CDR3 reads CASSYSVTEAFF. DNA for the CDR3: TGTGCCAGCAGCTACAGCGTAACTGAAGCTTTCTTT.

The genes are TRBV5-5 and TRBJ2-6; D unclear. CDR1 is SGHKS and CDR2 is YYEKEE in the germline V gene (reference sequence). V was shortened by 5 bases and J by 1 base, with 13 bases between the two germline ends. The CDR3 contains 16 residues. The CDR3 DNA reads TGTGCCAGCAGACTTCTACAATCATCTGGGGCCAACGTCCTGACTTTC. Amino acids: CASRLLQSSGANVLTF.

In this sample, this clone turned up once. The CDR3 loop reads CASSFGVGIYEQYF. The CDR3 DNA reads as TGCGCCAGCAGCTTTGGTGTCGGAATCTACGAGCAGTACTTC. The V gene is TRBV5-1, the J gene TRBJ2-7; D uncertain. Trimming cost V 2 bases and J 3 bases, with 12 bases left between them. Germline V gives CDR1 SGHRS, CDR2 YFSETQ. This CDR3 is 14 amino acids long.

J is TRBJ2-7 and V is TRBV28; D is ambiguous. Germline values: CDR1 MDHEN, CDR2 SYDVKM. This CDR3 contains 12 residues. Trimming removed 8 bases at V and 0 bases at J, with 8 bases between. The CDR3 region has the DNA TGTGCCAGCGGCTCCTTCTCCTACGAGCAGTACTTC. This sequence encodes CASGSFSYEQYF.

This clone was found once. This chain uses TRBV6-5 with TRBJ1-1; TRBD1 might be the D (6 bases). V was clipped by 6 bases and J by 8 bases, with 22 bases between them. Per germline, CDR1 MNHEY and CDR2 SVGAGI. The CDR3 is 15 amino acids. CDR3 DNA sequence: TGTGCCAGCAGCCGGCAGAGGGTTAGGGGGACGGAAGCTTTCTTT. Encoded protein: CASSRQRVRGTEAFF.

The rearrangement joins TRBV5-8 to TRBJ1-4, with 7 bases matching TRBD1. This CDR3 has 14 amino acids. Per the germline V gene, CDR1 is SGHTS and CDR2 is YDEGEE. The V segment lost 4 bases and the J segment 7 bases; nucleotides outside the gene matches: 7. The CDR3 is CASSVTGAPEKLFF. DNA of the CDR3: TGTGCCAGCAGCGTAACAGGGGCCCCTGAAAAACTGTTTTTT.

This clone was picked up a small number of times. This sequence joins TRBV30 and TRBJ1-1; D not certain. CDR3 length: 14 amino acids. V dropped 4 bases and J dropped 5 bases, with 17 bases sitting between them. CDR1 and CDR2 (germline): GTSNPN, SVGIG (reference sequence). The CDR3 coding sequence is TGTGCCTGGATGTACCAGGCAGGAGTTACTGAAGCTTTCTTT. It specifies CAWMYQAGVTEAFF.

The chain uses TRBV27 and TRBJ1-2; D gene unclear. The germline V gene has CDR1 MNHEY and CDR2 SMNVEV (reference sequence). Deletions cut 6 bases from V and 0 bases from J, with 17 bases between. The CDR3 has 16 residues. CDR3 DNA sequence: TGTGCCAGCAGGCGAACGGGAACAGCTGCTAACTATGGCTACACCTTC. Translating gives CASRRTGTAANYGYTF.

The chain has TRBV6-5 and TRBJ1-1; TRBD1 agrees at 8 bases. V shed 0 bases, J shed 5 bases, and the junction held 2 bases outside the gene matches. The CDR3 has 14 amino acids. The germline V gene has CDR1 MNHEY and CDR2 SVGAGI. CDR3 region: CASSYSRTGTEAFF. CDR3 coding DNA: TGTGCCAGCAGTTACTCTCGGACAGGGACTGAAGCTTTCTTT.

The CDR3 DNA sequence: TGCGCCAGCAGCCAAGTGGCTTCCACTGAAGCTTTCTTT. It translates to CASSQVASTEAFF. The chain has TRBV4-1 and TRBJ1-1; D is unresolved. Germline values: CDR1 MGHRA, CDR2 YSYEKL. This CDR3 comprises 13 residues. V gave up 1 base and J gave up 4 bases, with 7 bases separating them.

The CDR3, as DNA: TGTGCCAGCAGCCGGGAGGGACAGGGGGACGAGCAGTACTTC. Protein sequence: CASSREGQGDEQYF. V and J are TRBV7-9 and TRBJ2-7, with 11 bases fitting TRBD1. Germline trimming cut 5 bases from V and 5 bases from J; bases unmatched to any gene: 5. CDR1 and CDR2 (germline): SEHNR, FQNEAQ (reference sequence). The CDR3 runs 14 residues.

The chain joins TRBV10-2 to TRBJ1-5, with D uncertain. Per germline, CDR1 WSHSY and CDR2 SAAADI. V lost 3 bases, J lost 7 bases, and 10 bases lay in between. The CDR3 is 13 residues long. The CDR3 DNA reads as TGCGCCAGCAGTGATGGGAACGGCCAGCCCCAGCATTTT. Residues: CASSDGNGQPQHF.

This clone has a single count. The chain has TRBV7-3 and TRBJ2-7, with D tentatively TRBD1 (5 bases). Germline loops: CDR1 SGHTA, CDR2 FQGTGA. The V end lost 1 base, the J end lost 2 bases, and 18 bases lay between the germline ends. The CDR3 runs to 17 residues. The CDR3, as DNA: TGTGCCAGCAGCTTAAAAATCGACAGAGAAAGCCCCTACGAGCAGTACTTC. Amino acids: CASSLKIDRESPYEQYF.

The rearrangement links TRBV9 to TRBJ2-1; 8 bases fit TRBD2. With V trimmed by 4 bases and J by 8 bases, 8 bases remained unmatched. This CDR3 region has 14 residues. In germline, CDR1 is SGDLS, CDR2 YYNGEE. CDR3 sequence: CASSTSGGGHEQFF. The DNA for the CDR3 is TGTGCCAGCAGCACGAGCGGGGGAGGTCATGAGCAGTTCTTC.

The CDR3 sequence is CASSQDGAGELFF. CDR3 DNA: TGTGCCAGCAGCCAAGATGGCGCCGGGGAGCTGTTTTTT. The chain combines TRBV4-2 with TRBJ2-2; D uncertain. Trimming cost V 0 bases and J 6 bases, with 5 bases left between them. Germline V gene sequence: CDR1 LGHNA, CDR2 YNFKEQ. This CDR3 spans 13 amino acids.

V is TRBV27 and J is TRBJ1-2, with 9 bases aligning to TRBD1. There are 14 residues in the CDR3. V shed 0 bases, J shed 10 bases, and the junction held 6 bases outside the gene matches. Germline V CDR1 and CDR2: MNHEY, SMNVEV (reference sequence). This chain's CDR3 is CASSLSGTGFAYTF. CDR3 DNA: TGTGCCAGCAGTTTATCGGGGACAGGGTTTGCCTACACCTTC.

The chain combines TRBV7-2 with TRBJ1-2; a possible D gene is TRBD1 (6 bases). Trimming stripped 2 bases from V and 2 bases from J, with 18 bases between. The CDR3 is 17 residues long. Looked up from germline, CDR1 is SGHTA and CDR2 is FQGNSA. CDR3 sequence: CASSLNILTGTNYGYTF. DNA for the CDR3: TGTGCCAGCAGCTTAAATATACTTACCGGGACAAACTATGGCTACACCTTC.